A single sample gave rise to the 18 T cell receptor beta chains below, sequenced in a study of Ad26.COV2.S vaccination and SARS-CoV-2 variants. Treatment meaning: 15 to 20 received Ad26.COV2.S at low or high dose, single or two shots; about 5 received placebo; per-sample allocation not given. Collection of samples fell on day 63 after the first vaccine or placebo injection. Profiled with immunoSEQ multiplex PCR; TCRdb holds only in-frame clones, not every one. The sample includes hundreds of thousands of clones, 75% to 90% of them seen just once. This material consisted of peripheral blood, taken in a trial of Ad26.COV2.S vaccine versus placebo. The source is a person aged 18-65 years who received the Ad26.COV2.S COVID-19 vaccine or a placebo.

This chain uses TRBV15 with TRBJ2-1; D remains unclear. This CDR3 has 16 amino acids. V was shortened by 0 bases and J by 1 base, with 10 bases between the two germline ends. CDR1 and CDR2 from the germline V gene are LNHNV and YYDKDF (reference sequence). Here the CDR3 reads CATSREGLRSYNEQFF. The CDR3 nucleotides are TGTGCCACCAGCAGAGAAGGGTTGCGGTCCTACAATGAGCAGTTCTTC.

The chain carries TRBV27 and TRBJ2-7, with TRBD1 matching 7 bases. CDR3 length: 14 amino acids. CDR1 MNHEY and CDR2 SMNVEV come from the germline V gene (reference sequence). The V and J ends lost 2 bases and 3 bases, in that order; junction bases with no gene match: 4. The CDR3 sequence: CASSLRGQHYEQYF. CDR3 coding DNA: TGTGCCAGCAGTTTAAGGGGACAGCACTACGAGCAGTACTTC.

This clone has a handful of counts. The chain couples TRBV28 to TRBJ1-5; no reliable D call. V lost 7 bases and J 1 base, leaving 14 bases between the germline ends. CDR3 length: 15 residues. Germline V gives CDR1 MDHEN, CDR2 SYDVKM. CDR3: CASISHGRSNQPQHF. The CDR3 nucleotides read TGTGCCAGCATCTCCCACGGACGGAGCAATCAGCCCCAGCATTTT.

The chain joins TRBV3-1 (or the pseudogene TRBV3-2) to TRBJ2-2; D might be TRBD2 (5 bases). Between the trimmed V and J ends, which lost 2 bases and 2 bases, there was a span of 9 bases. The CDR3 length is 15 residues. Looked up from germline, CDR1 is LGHDT and CDR2 is YNNKEL (reference sequence). CDR3 sequence (DNA): TGTGCCAGCAGCCAACCGGCGGGCAACACCGGGGAGCTGTTTTTT. This sequence encodes CASSQPAGNTGELFF.

V gene TRBV5-6 combines with J gene TRBJ2-7; D is ambiguous. This CDR3 has 15 amino acids. Trimming took 4 bases from V and 2 from J, leaving 16 bases between them. From germline, CDR1 is SGHDT and CDR2 YYEEEE. This CDR3 reads CASSPDPTVPYEQYF. The CDR3 nucleotides are TGTGCCAGCAGCCCAGACCCCACGGTGCCCTACGAGCAGTACTTC.

CDR3 region: CSVGDRLNEKLFF. The CDR3 nucleotides read TGCAGCGTTGGGGACAGACTTAATGAAAAACTGTTTTTT. The chain employs TRBV29-1 and TRBJ1-4; 7 bases map to TRBD1. This CDR3 region has 13 residues. The V segment lost 4 bases and the J segment 4 bases; nucleotides outside the gene matches: 3. Germline values: CDR1 SQVTM, CDR2 ANQGSEA. Complete variable domain (other parts from reference TRBV29-1 and TRBJ1-4): SAVISQKPSRDICQRGTSLTIQCQVDSQVTMMFWYRQQPGQSLTLIATANQGSEATYESGFVIDKFPISRPNLTFSTLTVSNMSPEDSSIYLCSVGDRLNEKLFFGSGTQLSVL.

The chain combines TRBV9 with TRBJ1-3, with D possibly matching TRBD1 (5 bases). The CDR3 has 13 residues. V gave up 3 bases and J gave up 7 bases, with 11 bases separating them. Germline-derived CDR1 and CDR2 are SGDLS and YYNGEE. CDR3 nucleotides: TGTGCCAGCAGCGCACACGAGGGGAACACCATATATTTT. It is translated as CASSAHEGNTIYF.

The V call is TRBV7-2, the J call TRBJ2-3, with 8 bases identical to TRBD1. The CDR3 consists of 16 residues. With 1 base clipped from V and 5 bases from J, the junction kept 8 bases outside the gene matches. The germline CDR1 and CDR2 sequences are SGHTA and FQGNSA. The CDR3: CASSLVVGQGGDTQYF. For the CDR3, the DNA is TGTGCCAGCAGCTTAGTAGTTGGACAGGGTGGAGATACGCAGTATTTT.

V usage is TRBV7-2 and J usage is TRBJ2-7, with D maybe TRBD2 (5 bases). The CDR3 sequence is 14 residues long. V was pared by 5 bases and J by 4 bases, with 15 bases between. Germline V lookup: CDR1 SGHTA, CDR2 FQGNSA. CDR3 in amino acids: CASSPRAGSYEQYF. The DNA of the CDR3 is TGTGCCAGCAGCCCGCGGGCCGGATCATACGAGCAGTACTTC.

CDR3 bases: TGTGCCAGCGGGCGGGACCCTCCGTGGGATGAGCAGTTCTTC. Amino acid sequence: CASGRDPPWDEQFF. The chain employs TRBV7-9 and TRBJ2-1; possible D gene TRBD2, 6 bases. The germline V gene encodes CDR1 SEHNR and CDR2 FQNEAQ (reference sequence). Trimming took 8 bases from V and 8 from J, leaving 19 bases between them. This CDR3 spans 14 amino acids.

The chain has TRBV28 and TRBJ1-2; 8 positions agree with TRBD1. Germline V gene data show CDR1 as MDHEN and CDR2 as SYDVKM. This CDR3 is built from 13 residues. After removal of 5 bases from V and 3 bases from J, the junction contained 2 bases not matched to a gene. The CDR3 DNA reads TGTGCCAGCAGTCCACAGGGGGACTATGGCTACACCTTC. Protein product: CASSPQGDYGYTF.

The rearrangement uses TRBV30 and TRBJ2-2; 15 bases fit TRBD2. The germline V gene has CDR1 GTSNPN and CDR2 SVGIG (reference sequence). Unmatched junction bases numbered 4, after V lost 5 bases and J lost 6 bases. CDR3 length: 15 residues. This chain's CDR3 is CAWQGLAGGAGELFF. The DNA for the CDR3 is TGTGCCTGGCAGGGACTAGCGGGAGGAGCCGGGGAGCTGTTTTTT. Full variable domain (rest looked up from reference TRBV30 and TRBJ2-2): SQTIHQWPATLVQPVGSPLSLECTVEGTSNPNLYWYRQAAGRGLQLLFYSVGIGQISSEVPQNLSASRPQDRQFILSSKKLLLSDSGFYLCAWQGLAGGAGELFFGEGSRLTVL.

The chain has TRBV21-1 and TRBJ1-1; the DNA was not compared with TRBD1, the D call given in the table. TRBV21-1 is described as a pseudogene. The length of the CDR3 is 16 residues. The CDR3 loop reads CASSPALDSTHTEAFF. The CDR3 DNA follows: TGTGCCAGCAGCCCTGCACTGGACAGTACTCACACTGAAGCTTTCTTT.

This chain connects TRBV5-4 to TRBJ1-1, with TRBD1 as a possible D gene (6 bases). The CDR3 sequence is 16 residues long. The germline V and J ends were trimmed by 4 bases and 2 bases, with 18 bases remaining between them. CDR1 and CDR2 from the germline V gene are SGHNT and YYREEE (reference sequence). For the CDR3, the DNA is TGTGCCAGCAGCCGGGGTGGAGGGACAAGTAACACTGAAGCTTTCTTT. This sequence encodes CASSRGGGTSNTEAFF.

The CDR3 loop is CASSPDHPGEQYF. CDR3 nucleotides: TGTGCCAGCAGCCCCGATCACCCGGGGGAGCAGTACTTC. The chain employs TRBV7-9 and TRBJ2-7; D is possibly TRBD2 (5 bases). This CDR3 contains 13 residues. V was clipped by 5 bases and J by 7 bases, with 15 bases between them. Germline CDR1 is SEHNR and CDR2 is FQNEAQ (reference sequence).

The J gene is TRBJ2-3, the V gene TRBV29-1; 10 bases are a match to TRBD2. After removal of 3 bases from V and 3 bases from J, the junction contained 15 bases not matched to a gene. This CDR3 has 18 amino acids. CDR1 and CDR2 from the germline V gene are SQVTM and ANQGSEA. This chain's CDR3 is CSVDKSSGGSGRTDTQYF. The CDR3 DNA is TGCAGCGTTGACAAGTCTAGCGGGGGCTCCGGGAGGACAGATACGCAGTATTTT.

V and J are TRBV27 and TRBJ2-1; D might be TRBD1 (6 bases). Germline CDR1 reads MNHEY; CDR2 reads SMNVEV (reference sequence). V was cut by 6 bases and J by 3 bases, with 15 bases left in between. CDR3 length equals 15 residues. The chain's CDR3 is CASRLGQGLYNEQFF. Written as DNA, the CDR3 is TGTGCCAGCAGGTTGGGTCAGGGGCTCTACAATGAGCAGTTCTTC.

This clone appeared a single time. This chain links TRBV28 with TRBJ2-2; D is uncertain. The CDR3 spans 14 residues. The V gene's germline CDR1 is MDHEN and CDR2 SYDVKM. Deletions cut 6 bases from V and 6 bases from J, with 14 bases between. The CDR3 loop is CASRWSAPAGELFF. In DNA, the CDR3 is TGTGCCAGCAGGTGGTCTGCTCCGGCCGGGGAGCTGTTTTTT.